This is a list of T cell receptor beta chains from one sample in a study of blood T cell repertoires in COVID-19. The repertoire was sequenced with immunoSEQ multiplex PCR; TCRdb's copy has only in-frame clones and lacks some. The repertoire consists of roughly 54,000 clones, with 85% to 90% occurring once and the leading ten covering 28%. The sample comprised peripheral blood. Source of these receptors: a human donor in a cohort sampled during active COVID-19. CDR3s include the opening cysteine and the closing phenylalanine or tryptophan. Each record gives: D gene, V gene, clone size, J gene, CDR3 length, CDR3 protein, CDR3 DNA. A D gene is named only where the DNA matches it firmly. The size field is filled for only some rows; it gives once, few, many or a size class.

>TRBD2|TRBV19|few|TRBJ2-2|16
CASRDIAGGVTGELFF
TGTGCCAGTAGAGATATAGCGGGAGGGGTCACCGGGGAGCTGTTTTTT
>.|TRBV12-3/TRBV12-4|.|TRBJ1-2|13
CASSTDRNYGYTF
TGTGCCAGCAGTACCGACAGGAACTATGGCTACACCTTC
>TRBD2|TRBV28|.|TRBJ2-7|17
CASNSGVASGSFNEQYF
TGTGCCAGCAACTCGGGCGTGGCTAGCGGGAGTTTTAACGAGCAGTACTTC
>.|TRBV5-1|.|TRBJ1-2|14
CASSPETGYYGYTF
TGCGCCAGCAGCCCGGAGACAGGATACTATGGCTACACCTTC
>.|TRBV30|.|TRBJ2-2|13
CAWSVNWATLYVF
TGTGCCTGGAGTGTTAATTGGGCGACCTTATACGTTTTT
>TRBD1|TRBV5-6|.|TRBJ2-5|14
CASSYRDSQETQYF
TGTGCCAGCAGCTACCGGGACAGCCAAGAGACCCAGTACTTC
>.|TRBV3-1/TRBV3-2|once|TRBJ2-7|15
CASSPGSDPRGEQYF
TGTGCCAGCAGCCCGGGATCTGACCCTCGGGGCGAGCAGTACTTC
>.|TRBV28|.|TRBJ2-5|20
CASSLWGSYGVGGVGETQYF
TGTGCCAGCAGTTTATGGGGCTCTTACGGGGTCGGGGGAGTTGGGGAGACCCAGTACTTC
>.|TRBV5-1|.|TRBJ2-3|14
CASSLDPGSDTQYF
TGCGCCAGCAGCTTGGACCCGGGTTCGGATACGCAGTATTTT
>TRBD2|TRBV13|.|TRBJ2-1|18
CASSLGRGAGGPYNEQFF
TGTGCCAGCAGCTTAGGTAGGGGAGCGGGAGGGCCCTACAATGAGCAGTTCTTC
>TRBD2|TRBV7-7|once|TRBJ2-7|14
CASSLGGGAHEQYF
TGTGCCAGCAGCTTAGGCGGGGGGGCCCACGAGCAGTACTTC
>TRBD2|TRBV18|few|TRBJ2-1|17
CASSPPGTSGGYNEQFF
TGTGCCAGCTCACCACCGGGGACTAGCGGGGGGTACAATGAGCAGTTCTTC
>.|TRBV9|.|TRBJ2-3|15
CASSLPGGGTDTQYF
TGTGCCAGCAGCCTCCCGGGCGGGGGCACAGATACGCAGTATTTT
>TRBD1|TRBV24-1|.|TRBJ2-3|21
CATSDSGTGKAQVGRTDTQYF
TGTGCCACCAGTGATTCCGGGACAGGAAAGGCACAGGTAGGCCGCACAGATACGCAGTATTTT
>TRBD1|TRBV5-6|.|TRBJ1-6|16
CASSLRQGRYNSPLHF
TGTGCCAGCAGCTTAAGACAGGGTCGGTATAATTCACCCCTCCACTTT
>.|TRBV29-1|.|TRBJ2-5|13
CSAGGDRQETQYF
TGCAGCGCCGGAGGCGACAGGCAAGAGACCCAGTACTTC
>.|TRBV7-8|.|TRBJ2-7|14
CASSIRDSFYEQYF
TGTGCCAGCAGCATCCGGGACTCCTTCTACGAGCAGTACTTC
>TRBD1|TRBV18|.|TRBJ1-5|14
CASSQGQDNQPQHF
TGTGCCAGCTCACAAGGACAGGACAATCAGCCCCAGCATTTT
>.|TRBV6-4|.|TRBJ2-3|14
CASSEGLDTDTQYF
TGTGCCAGCAGTGAGGGACTGGACACAGATACGCAGTATTTT
>TRBD1|TRBV5-1|.|TRBJ1-4|15
CASSTGQGGNEKLFF
TGCGCCAGCAGCACAGGACAGGGCGGTAATGAAAAACTGTTTTTT
>TRBD2|TRBV19|.|TRBJ2-2|16
CASRGLAGVNTGELFF
TGTGCCAGTAGGGGACTAGCGGGGGTAAACACCGGGGAGCTGTTTTTT
>.|TRBV7-9|.|TRBJ2-7|12
CASSLVSYEQYF
TGTGCCAGCAGCTTAGTCAGCTACGAGCAGTACTTC
>.|TRBV5-6|few|TRBJ2-1|14
CASSLAPTDNEQFF
TGTGCCAGCAGCTTGGCCCCAACTGACAATGAGCAGTTCTTC
>TRBD2|TRBV2|once|TRBJ2-5|15
CASSRKGTSGETQYF
TGTGCCAGCAGTCGAAAGGGGACTAGCGGAGAGACCCAGTACTTC
>.|TRBV4-1|.|TRBJ2-7|14
CASSQADGTYEQYF
TGCGCCAGCAGCCAAGCAGACGGGACCTACGAGCAGTACTTC
>TRBD1|TRBV6-6|few|TRBJ2-7|14
CASSYPGQNYEQYF
TGTGCCAGCAGTTATCCGGGACAGAACTACGAGCAGTACTTC
>TRBD1|TRBV7-8|.|TRBJ1-6|13
CASSWDRDSPLHF
TGTGCCAGCAGCTGGGACAGGGATTCACCCCTCCACTTT
>.|TRBV5-1|.|TRBJ2-5|17
CASSRRDTGWSQETQYF
TGCGCCAGCAGCAGAAGAGATACAGGGTGGTCTCAAGAGACCCAGTACTTC
>TRBD1|TRBV7-6|.|TRBJ2-7|14
CASSIKQGAREQYF
TGTGCCAGCAGCATAAAACAGGGGGCAAGGGAGCAGTACTTC
>TRBD2|TRBV5-6|.|TRBJ2-1|18
CASSPPPLRGTYYNEQFF
TGTGCCAGCAGCCCCCCTCCCTTGCGGGGGACTTATTACAATGAGCAGTTCTTC
>TRBD1|TRBV6-6|.|TRBJ2-3|15
CASSQRQGGTDTQYF
TGTGCCAGCAGCCAAAGACAGGGCGGTACAGATACGCAGTATTTT
>TRBD1|TRBV5-1|.|TRBJ1-5|14
CASRKDRDHQPQHF
TGCGCCAGCAGAAAAGACAGGGACCATCAGCCCCAGCATTTT
>TRBD2|TRBV7-4|.|TRBJ2-2|17
CASSLPSGASYTGELFF
TGTGCCAGCAGCTTGCCTAGCGGGGCCTCCTACACCGGGGAGCTGTTTTTT
>.|TRBV9|once|TRBJ2-1|15
CASSVAWARSNEQFF
TGTGCCAGCAGCGTAGCGTGGGCCCGATCCAATGAGCAGTTCTTC
>TRBD2|TRBV5-4|once|TRBJ2-1|15
CASSLGLAGNNEQFF
TGTGCCAGCAGCCTGGGACTAGCGGGGAACAATGAGCAGTTCTTC
>.|TRBV18|.|TRBJ1-5|17
CASSPTSQRESNQPQHF
TGTGCCAGCTCACCGACATCCCAGCGGGAAAGCAATCAGCCCCAGCATTTT
>.|TRBV21-1|.|TRBJ2-4|14
CASSIRTIGNIQYF
TGTGCCAGCAGCATTCGGACTATTGGAAACATTCAGTACTTC
>.|TRBV7-9|.|TRBJ1-1|13
CASSQAGGAEAFF
TGTGCCAGCAGTCAAGCGGGGGGCGCTGAAGCTTTCTTT
>.|TRBV21-1|once|TRBJ2-2|17
CASSKAPALARVGELFF
TGTGCCAGCAGCAAAGCCCCAGCCCTAGCGCGGGTAGGGGAGCTGTTTTTT
>TRBD1|TRBV2|once|TRBJ2-7|15
CASSDLDRGSYEQYF
TGTGCCAGCAGTGATCTGGACAGGGGGTCCTACGAGCAGTACTTC
>TRBD1|TRBV18|.|TRBJ1-4|15
CASSRLQGANEKLFF
TGTGCCAGCTCACGTCTACAGGGGGCTAATGAAAAACTGTTTTTT